One TCR beta chain is described in this entry. Its target is not known. This CDR3 is 13 amino acids long. This entry comes from a study of T cell responses to AZD1222 COVID-19 vaccine. On the study more broadly: Pooling covered second doses at about 4 or about 12 weeks.

The method was immunoSEQ multiplex PCR; TCRdb's version includes in-frame clones alone and lacks a portion of them. The table shows fewer than 120,000 clones, with 65% to 85% occurring only once. Study-wide results and caveats: Donors were chiefly white British, with a greater number of females, and clonal diversity was perhaps underestimated. Reports say nearly half of spike-specific TCRs go after unmutated variant regions.

This material consisted of peripheral blood, taken on day 0 of AZD1222 vaccination. This TCR came from an adult in good health. The chain couples TRBV21-1 to TRBJ1-4. TRBV21-1 is a listed pseudogene. CDR3 protein: CASTFGLGEKLFF. Here the CDR3 DNA reads TGTGCCAGCACTTTTGGCTTGGGGGAAAAACTGTTTTTT.